This TCR beta chain was retrieved from a study of blood T cells in healthy people across ages. Study-level points and caveats: Strong correlation was found linking TCR beta diversity to naive T cell percentage.

Concerning this clonotype: Antigen: not known. A clone one base away is much larger, so this may be a read error.

PBMCs, at least 6 million per sample, were isolated. Combining a sample-barcoded 5' primer with a J-beta primer mix, a second PCR ran for 7 to 11 cycles. A 12-random-nucleotide template-switch adaptor tagged each cDNA molecule. TCRdb itself ran the 5' RACE reads through MiXCR, one entry per CDR3 protein. The table has about 1 million distinct CDR3 sequences, around 45% seen once. The sequenced sample consisted of blood. This sequence was found in a woman aged 55 to 70 in good health.

The CDR3 DNA sequence: TGTGCCAGCAGTTCTCTCTCCCGGGACGGAAGGTGCGAGCAGTACTTC. This gives the protein CASSSLSRDGRCEQYF. The chain combines TRBV28 with TRBJ2-7, with D perhaps given as TRBD1 or TRBD2 (5 bases each). Germline CDR1 is MDHEN and CDR2 is SYDVKM. There are 16 residues in the CDR3. The V gene lost 4 bases and the J gene lost 6 bases, with 22 bases spanning the gap.